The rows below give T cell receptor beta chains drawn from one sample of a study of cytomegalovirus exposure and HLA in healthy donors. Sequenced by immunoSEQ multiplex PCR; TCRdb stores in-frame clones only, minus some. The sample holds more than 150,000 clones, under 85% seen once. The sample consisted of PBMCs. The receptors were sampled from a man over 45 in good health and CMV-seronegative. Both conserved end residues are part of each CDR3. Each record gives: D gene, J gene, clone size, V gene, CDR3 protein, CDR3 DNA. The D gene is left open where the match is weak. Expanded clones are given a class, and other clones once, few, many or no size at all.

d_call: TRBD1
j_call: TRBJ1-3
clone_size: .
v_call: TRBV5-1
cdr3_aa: CASSFDRGLSTIYF
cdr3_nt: TGCGCCAGCAGCTTCGACAGGGGGCTGAGCACCATATATTTT

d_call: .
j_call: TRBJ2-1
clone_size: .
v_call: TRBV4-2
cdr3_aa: CASSQGLATLDNEQFF
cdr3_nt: TGTGCCAGCAGCCAAGGTCTAGCTACCCTGGACAATGAGCAGTTCTTC

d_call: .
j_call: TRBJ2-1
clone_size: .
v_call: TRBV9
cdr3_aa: CASSATLTRSEQFF
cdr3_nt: TGTGCCAGCAGCGCCACTCTTACTAGGAGCGAGCAGTTCTTC

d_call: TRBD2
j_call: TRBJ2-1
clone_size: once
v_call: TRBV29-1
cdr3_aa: CSVEGLAGNNEQFF
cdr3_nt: TGCAGCGTTGAGGGACTAGCGGGTAACAATGAGCAGTTCTTC

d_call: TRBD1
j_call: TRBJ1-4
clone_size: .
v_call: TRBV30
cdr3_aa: CAWTGGADEKLFF
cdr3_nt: TGTGCCTGGACAGGGGGCGCAGATGAAAAACTGTTTTTT

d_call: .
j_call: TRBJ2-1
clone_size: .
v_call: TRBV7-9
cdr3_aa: CASSHSRQVRTYNEQFF
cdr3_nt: TGTGCCAGCAGCCATTCCAGACAGGTGAGAACTTACAATGAGCAGTTCTTC

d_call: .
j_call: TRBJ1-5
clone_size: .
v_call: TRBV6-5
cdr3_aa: CASSLERGGQPQHF
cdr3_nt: TGTGCCAGCAGCCTGGAGAGGGGAGGTCAGCCCCAGCATTTT

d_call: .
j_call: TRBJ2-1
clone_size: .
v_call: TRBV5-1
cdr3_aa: CASSLGPSGNEQFF
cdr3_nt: TGCGCCAGCAGCTTGGGTCCTTCAGGCAATGAGCAGTTCTTC

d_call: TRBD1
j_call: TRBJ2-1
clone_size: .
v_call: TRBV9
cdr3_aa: CASSPLSAGGGTDEQFF
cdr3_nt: TGTGCCAGCAGCCCACTCTCCGCAGGGGGCGGCACCGATGAGCAGTTCTTC

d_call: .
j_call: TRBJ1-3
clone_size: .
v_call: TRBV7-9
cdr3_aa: CASSPAALRGNTIYF
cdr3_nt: TGTGCCAGCAGCCCCGCCGCTCTGAGGGGAAACACCATATATTTT

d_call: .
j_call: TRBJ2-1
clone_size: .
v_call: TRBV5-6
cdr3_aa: CASSPVLKLTHEQFF
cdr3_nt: TGTGCCAGCAGCCCGGTGTTAAAGCTAACGCATGAGCAGTTCTTC

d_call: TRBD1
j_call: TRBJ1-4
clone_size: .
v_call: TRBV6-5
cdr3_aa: CASSSVQGWGKLFF
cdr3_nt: TGTGCCAGCAGTAGCGTACAGGGGTGGGGAAAACTGTTTTTT

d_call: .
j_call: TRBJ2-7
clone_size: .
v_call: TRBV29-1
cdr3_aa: CSVEGGPLYEQYF
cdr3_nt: TGCAGCGTTGAAGGGGGCCCACTCTACGAGCAGTACTTC

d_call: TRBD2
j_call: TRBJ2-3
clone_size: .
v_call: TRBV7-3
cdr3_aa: CASSLGLTSGRTDTQYF
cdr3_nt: TGTGCCAGCAGCTTAGGTCTTACTAGCGGACGCACAGATACGCAGTATTTT

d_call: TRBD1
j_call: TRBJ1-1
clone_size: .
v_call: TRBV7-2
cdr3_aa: CASSLVSGGGTEAFF
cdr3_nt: TGTGCCAGCAGCTTAGTGTCAGGGGGCGGTACTGAAGCTTTCTTT

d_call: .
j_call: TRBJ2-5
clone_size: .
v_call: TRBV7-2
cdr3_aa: CASSLSGPRETQYF
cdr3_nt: TGTGCCAGCAGCTTATCAGGGCCCAGAGAGACCCAGTACTTC

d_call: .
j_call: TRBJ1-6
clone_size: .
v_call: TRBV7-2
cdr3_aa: CASRNGTYNSPLHF
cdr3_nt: TGTGCCAGCAGGAACGGGACTTATAATTCACCCCTCCACTTT

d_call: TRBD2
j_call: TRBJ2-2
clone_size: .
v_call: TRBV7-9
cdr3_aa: CASSPWRGRDTGELFF
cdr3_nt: TGTGCCAGCAGCCCTTGGCGGGGGAGGGACACCGGGGAGCTGTTTTTT

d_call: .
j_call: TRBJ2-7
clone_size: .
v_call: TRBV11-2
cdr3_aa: CASSFPRRAVYEQYF
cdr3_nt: TGTGCCAGCAGCTTTCCCAGGCGGGCCGTATACGAGCAGTACTTC

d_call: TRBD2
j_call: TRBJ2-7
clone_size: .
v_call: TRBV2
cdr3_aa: CASSGLAGLYEQYF
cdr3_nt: TGTGCCAGCAGTGGACTAGCGGGCCTCTACGAGCAGTACTTC

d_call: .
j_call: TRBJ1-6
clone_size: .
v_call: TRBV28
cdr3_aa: CASSLQKNSPLHF
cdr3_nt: TGTGCCAGCAGTTTACAGAAGAATTCACCCCTCCACTTT

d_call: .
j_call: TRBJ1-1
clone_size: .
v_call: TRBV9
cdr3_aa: CASSPPPRGTEAFF
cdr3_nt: TGTGCCAGCAGCCCACCCCCTAGGGGCACTGAAGCTTTCTTT

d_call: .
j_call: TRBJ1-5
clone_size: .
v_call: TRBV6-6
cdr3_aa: CASSYPEEGGQPQHF
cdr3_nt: TGTGCCAGCAGTTACCCCGAGGAGGGTGGGCAGCCCCAGCATTTT

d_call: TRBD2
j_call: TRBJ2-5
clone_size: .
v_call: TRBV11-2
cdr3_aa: CASSTHSAGAQETQYF
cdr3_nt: TGTGCCAGCAGCACCCACTCAGCGGGGGCCCAAGAGACCCAGTACTTC

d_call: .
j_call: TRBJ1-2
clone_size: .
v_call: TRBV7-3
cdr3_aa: CASSLTHRDSAYGYTF
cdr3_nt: TGTGCCAGCAGCTTAACCCACAGGGATTCTGCCTATGGCTACACCTTC

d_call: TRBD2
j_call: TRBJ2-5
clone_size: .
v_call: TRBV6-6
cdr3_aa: CASRGLAGGPIETQYF
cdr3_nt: TGTGCCAGCAGGGGACTAGCGGGAGGGCCGATAGAGACCCAGTACTTC

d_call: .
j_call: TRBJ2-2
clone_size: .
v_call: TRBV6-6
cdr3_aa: CASSYEGSGELFF
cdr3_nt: TGTGCCAGCAGTTACGAGGGATCCGGGGAGCTGTTTTTT

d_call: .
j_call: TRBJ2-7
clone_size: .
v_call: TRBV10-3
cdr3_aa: CAISRVTYEQYF
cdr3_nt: TGTGCCATCAGCCGGGTTACCTACGAGCAGTACTTC

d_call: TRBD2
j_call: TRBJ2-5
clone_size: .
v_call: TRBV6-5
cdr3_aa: CASSYGGGSVQETQYF
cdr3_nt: TGTGCCAGCAGTTACGGAGGCGGGAGTGTACAAGAGACCCAGTACTTC

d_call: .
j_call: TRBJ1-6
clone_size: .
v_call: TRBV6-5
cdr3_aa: CASSWGHRGNSPLHF
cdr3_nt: TGTGCCAGCAGTTGGGGTCATAGGGGAAATTCACCCCTCCACTTT

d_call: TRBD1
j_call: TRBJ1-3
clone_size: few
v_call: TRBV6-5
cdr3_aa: CASSGTGKNGNTIYF
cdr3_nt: TGTGCCAGCAGTGGGACAGGGAAGAATGGAAACACCATATATTTT

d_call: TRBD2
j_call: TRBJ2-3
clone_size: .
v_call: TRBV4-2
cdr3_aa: CASSQKVLAGSSTDTQYF
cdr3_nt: TGTGCCAGCAGCCAGAAGGTCCTAGCGGGGTCTAGCACAGATACGCAGTATTTT

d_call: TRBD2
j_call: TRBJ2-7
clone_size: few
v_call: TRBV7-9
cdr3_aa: CSSSLARSGSVYEQYF
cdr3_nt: TGTTCCAGCAGCTTAGCGAGAAGCGGGAGTGTGTACGAGCAGTACTTC

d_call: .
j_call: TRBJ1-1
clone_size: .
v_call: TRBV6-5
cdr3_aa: CASSYSRRLTTEAFF
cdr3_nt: TGTGCCAGCAGTTACTCGAGGCGGCTAACCACTGAAGCTTTCTTT

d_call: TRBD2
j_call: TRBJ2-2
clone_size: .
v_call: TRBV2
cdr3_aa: CASSEGRLAGETGELFF
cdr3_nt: TGTGCCAGCAGTGAAGGGAGACTAGCGGGAGAAACCGGGGAGCTGTTTTTT

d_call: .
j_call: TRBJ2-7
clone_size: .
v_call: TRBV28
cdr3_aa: CASSSGGQPYEQYF
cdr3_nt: TGTGCCAGCAGTTCCGGGGGGCAGCCCTACGAGCAGTACTTC

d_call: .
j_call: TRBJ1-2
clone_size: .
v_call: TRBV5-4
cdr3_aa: CASSFPGLGGYTF
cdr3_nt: TGTGCCAGCAGCTTCCCAGGGTTAGGCGGCTACACCTTC

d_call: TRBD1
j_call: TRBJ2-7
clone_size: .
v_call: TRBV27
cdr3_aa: CASRRTGYYEQYF
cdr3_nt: TGTGCCAGCAGGAGGACAGGGTACTACGAGCAGTACTTC

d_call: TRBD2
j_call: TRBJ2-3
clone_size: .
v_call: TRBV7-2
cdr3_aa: CASSPRLAAGGTDTQYF
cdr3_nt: TGTGCCAGCAGCCCCCGACTAGCGGCAGGGGGCACAGATACGCAGTATTTT

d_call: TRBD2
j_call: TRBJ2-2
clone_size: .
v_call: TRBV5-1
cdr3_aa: CASSLAGLNTGELFF
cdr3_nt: TGCGCCAGCAGCCTAGCGGGACTGAACACCGGGGAGCTGTTTTTT

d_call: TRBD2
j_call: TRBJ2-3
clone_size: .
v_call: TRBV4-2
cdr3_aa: CASSQDLPLAADTQYF
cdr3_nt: TGTGCCAGCAGCCAAGATTTGCCGCTAGCGGCAGATACGCAGTATTTT

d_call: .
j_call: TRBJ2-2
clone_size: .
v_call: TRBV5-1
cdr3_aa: CASSSLPNTGELFF
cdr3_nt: TGCGCCAGCAGCTCCCTTCCTAACACCGGGGAGCTGTTTTTT

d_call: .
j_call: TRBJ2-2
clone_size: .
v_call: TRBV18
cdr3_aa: CASSPLGSGNTGELFF
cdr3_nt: TGTGCCAGCTCACCACTTGGTAGCGGGAACACCGGGGAGCTGTTTTTT

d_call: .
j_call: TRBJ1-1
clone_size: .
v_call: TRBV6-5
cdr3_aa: CASSYSRGLNTEAFF
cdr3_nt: TGTGCCAGCAGTTACTCGCGGGGCTTGAACACTGAAGCTTTCTTT

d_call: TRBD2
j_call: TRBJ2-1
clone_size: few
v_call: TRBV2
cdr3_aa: CASSRGDNEQFF
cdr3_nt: TGTGCCAGCAGTCGGGGGGATAATGAGCAGTTCTTC

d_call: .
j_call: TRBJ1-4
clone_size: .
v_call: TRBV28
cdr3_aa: CASRLRQVGGPNEKLFF
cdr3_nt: TGTGCCAGCAGACTTCGACAGGTCGGGGGGCCGAATGAAAAACTGTTTTTT

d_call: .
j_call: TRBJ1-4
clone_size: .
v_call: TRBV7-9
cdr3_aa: CASSLEGVLNEKLFF
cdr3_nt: TGTGCCAGCAGCTTAGAGGGGGTCCTTAATGAAAAACTGTTTTTT

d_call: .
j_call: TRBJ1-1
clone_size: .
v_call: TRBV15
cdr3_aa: CATSRKGQMNTEAFF
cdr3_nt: TGTGCCACCAGCCGAAAAGGACAGATGAACACTGAAGCTTTCTTT

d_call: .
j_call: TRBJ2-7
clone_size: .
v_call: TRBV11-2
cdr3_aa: CASSFRLDPYEQYF
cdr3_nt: TGTGCCAGCAGCTTCCGACTCGATCCCTACGAGCAGTACTTC

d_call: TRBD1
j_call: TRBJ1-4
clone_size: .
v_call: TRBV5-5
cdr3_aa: CASSLRTGARIEKLFF
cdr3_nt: TGTGCCAGCAGCCTTAGGACAGGGGCACGGATTGAAAAACTGTTTTTT

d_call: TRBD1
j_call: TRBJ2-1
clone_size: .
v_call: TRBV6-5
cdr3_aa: CASSYSRMDRGEQFF
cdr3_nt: TGTGCCAGCAGTTACTCGAGAATGGACAGGGGTGAGCAGTTCTTC

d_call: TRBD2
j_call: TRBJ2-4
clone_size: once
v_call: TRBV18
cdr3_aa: CASSPVPGLAGGPDIQYF
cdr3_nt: TGTGCCAGCTCACCAGTCCCGGGACTAGCGGGAGGGCCGGACATTCAGTACTTC